This T cell receptor beta chain was documented in a study of T-cell reconstitution after alpha-beta-depleted transplantation in children. Notes on the study in general: T-cell counts and diversity at one year following transplant were attributed mainly to newly produced T cells. The study reportedly traced alpha-beta T cells about two months after transplant to several hundred expanded graft clones. TCRbeta diversity was high at day 60 in some patients (a result of surviving recipient T cells and thymic progenitors).

This clonotype was detected a few times. Its antigen is not known. CDR1 is GTSNPN and CDR2 is SVGIG in the germline V gene (reference sequence). The CDR3 length is 13 residues. V lost 0 bases and J 7 bases, leaving 13 bases between the germline ends. Unique molecular identifiers were incorporated during preparation of the TCRbeta library. TCRdb recomputed calls from the PCR reads with MiXCR, one row per CDR3 protein. Of approximately 500,000 distinct CDR3 sequences in the sample, over 9.5% are singletons; the top ten hold around 2%. The sequenced sample was PBMCs, obtained before TCRalphabeta/CD19-depleted stem cell transplant. This TCR derives from a child aged 2-9 years with inherited bone marrow failure, due to receive a stem cell transplant. V and J are TRBV30 and TRBJ2-7; D perhaps matches TRBD1 (5 bases). CDR3 coding DNA: TGTGCCTGGAGTGTGGCAGGGATATCGGAGCAGTACTTC. Its protein product is CAWSVAGISEQYF.